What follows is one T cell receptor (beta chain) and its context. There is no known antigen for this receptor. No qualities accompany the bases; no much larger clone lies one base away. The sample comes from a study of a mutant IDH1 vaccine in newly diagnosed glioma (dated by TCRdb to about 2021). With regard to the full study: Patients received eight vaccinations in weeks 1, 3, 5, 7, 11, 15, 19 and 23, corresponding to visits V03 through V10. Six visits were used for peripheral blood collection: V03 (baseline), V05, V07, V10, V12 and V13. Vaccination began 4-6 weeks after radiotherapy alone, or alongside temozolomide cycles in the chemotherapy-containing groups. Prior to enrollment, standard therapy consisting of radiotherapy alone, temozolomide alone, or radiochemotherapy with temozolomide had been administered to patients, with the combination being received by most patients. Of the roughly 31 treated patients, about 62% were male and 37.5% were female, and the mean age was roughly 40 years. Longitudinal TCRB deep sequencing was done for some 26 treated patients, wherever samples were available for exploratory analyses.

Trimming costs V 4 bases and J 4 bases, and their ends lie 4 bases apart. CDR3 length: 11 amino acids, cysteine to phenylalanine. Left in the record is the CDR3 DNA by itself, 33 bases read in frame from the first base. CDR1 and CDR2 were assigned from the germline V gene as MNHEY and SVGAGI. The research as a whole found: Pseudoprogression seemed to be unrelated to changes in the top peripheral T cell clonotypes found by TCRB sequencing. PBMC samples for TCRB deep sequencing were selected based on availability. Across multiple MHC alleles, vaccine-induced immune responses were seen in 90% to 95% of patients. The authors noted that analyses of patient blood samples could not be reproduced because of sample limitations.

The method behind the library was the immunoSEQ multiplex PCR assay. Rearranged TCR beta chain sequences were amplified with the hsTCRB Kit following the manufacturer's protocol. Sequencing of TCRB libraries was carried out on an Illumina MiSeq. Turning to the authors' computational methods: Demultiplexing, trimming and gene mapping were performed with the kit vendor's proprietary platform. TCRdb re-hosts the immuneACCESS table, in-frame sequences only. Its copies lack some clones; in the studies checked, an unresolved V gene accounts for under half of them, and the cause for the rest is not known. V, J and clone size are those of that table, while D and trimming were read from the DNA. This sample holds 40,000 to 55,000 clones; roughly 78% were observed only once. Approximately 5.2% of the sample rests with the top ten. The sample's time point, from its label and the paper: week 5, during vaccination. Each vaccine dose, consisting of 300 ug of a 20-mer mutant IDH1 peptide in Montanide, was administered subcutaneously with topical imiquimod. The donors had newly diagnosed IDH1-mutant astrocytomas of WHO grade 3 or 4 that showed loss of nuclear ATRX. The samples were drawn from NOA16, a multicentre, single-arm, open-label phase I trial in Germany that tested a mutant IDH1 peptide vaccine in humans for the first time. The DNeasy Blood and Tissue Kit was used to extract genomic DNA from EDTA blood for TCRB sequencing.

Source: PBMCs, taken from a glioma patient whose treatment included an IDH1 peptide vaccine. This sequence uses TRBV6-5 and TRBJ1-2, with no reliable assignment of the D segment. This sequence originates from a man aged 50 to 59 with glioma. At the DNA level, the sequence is TGTGCCAGCAGTTCCAGCTATGGCTACACCTTC. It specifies CASSSSYGYTF.